The clone carrying this T cell receptor (beta chain) was seen ten or more times. The antigen remains undetermined. This entry belongs to a study of T cell clonality in common variable immunodeficiency. Findings of the study overall: T cell subpopulation sequencing would be needed to explain CVID clonality.

Using immunoSEQ multiplex PCR, the repertoire was profiled, and TCRdb retains in-frame clones only, with some absent. The data list some 38,000 clones, none observed once; roughly 3% falls to the top ten. The sequenced sample was peripheral blood mononuclear cells. The TCR sequence derives from a person aged 18-70 years in good health.

The CDR3 sequence: CASSPSGQNTGELFF. CDR3 DNA (partial): TGTGCCAGCTCACCATCGGGACAAAACACCGGGGAG. The chain carries TRBV18 and TRBJ2-2; D possibly corresponds to TRBD1 (6 bases). From the germline J gene comes the end of the CDR3, since the read stops 3 residues before it. The CDR3 contains 15 residues. Germline CDR1 KGHSH, CDR2 LQKENI. Trimming shortened V by 2 bases and J by 2 bases, and 9 bases separated the two germline ends.